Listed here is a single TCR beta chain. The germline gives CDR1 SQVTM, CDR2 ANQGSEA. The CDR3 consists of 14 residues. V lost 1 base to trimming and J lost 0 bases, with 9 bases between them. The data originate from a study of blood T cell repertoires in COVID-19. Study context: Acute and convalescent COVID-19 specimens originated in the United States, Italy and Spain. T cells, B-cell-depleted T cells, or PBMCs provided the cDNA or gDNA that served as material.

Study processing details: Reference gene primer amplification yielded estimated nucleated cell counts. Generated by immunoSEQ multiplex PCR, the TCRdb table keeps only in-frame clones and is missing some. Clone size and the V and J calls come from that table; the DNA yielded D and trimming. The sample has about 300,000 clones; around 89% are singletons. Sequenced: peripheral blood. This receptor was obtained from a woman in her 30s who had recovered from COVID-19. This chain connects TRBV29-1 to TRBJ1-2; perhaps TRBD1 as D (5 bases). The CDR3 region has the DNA TGCAGCGTTGAAGTAGGGGCCGCTAACTATGGCTACACCTTC. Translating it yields CSVEVGAANYGYTF.